This T cell receptor (beta chain) was captured by sequencing in a study of cytomegalovirus exposure and HLA in healthy donors. Donors came from a validation cohort of 90 to 150 subjects, distinct from the first 666-subject cohort. Clones were read by immunoSEQ multiplex PCR, and TCRdb kept only the in-frame ones, dropping some. Found here are 110,000 or so clones, about 88% of them singletons; the top ten hold 4%. Sequencing was carried out using PBMCs. The receptor comes from a woman aged 18-30 years in good health and CMV-seropositive.

The chain's CDR3 is CASSRSKTGAAYEQYF. In DNA form, the CDR3 reads TGCGCCAGCAGCCGAAGTAAAACAGGGGCGGCCTACGAGCAGTACTTC. This chain connects TRBV4-1 to TRBJ2-7; 7 bases line up with TRBD1. Trimming took 4 bases from V and 2 from J; bases not matched to a gene: 11. The CDR3 extends over 16 amino acids. From germline, CDR1 is MGHRA and CDR2 YSYEKL.